This is a list of T cell receptor beta chains from one sample in a study of CD4 T cells in relation to SARS-CoV-2 and coronaviruses. Their recognized antigens are unknown. Assay used: immunoSEQ multiplex PCR; TCRdb lists only in-frame clones, some missing. The table records about 22,000 clones, about 60% of them present only once. Input material: CD4+ T cells from PBMCs, cultured in vitro. These receptors originate from a human donor in good health. The CDR3 runs from the conserved cysteine through the conserved F or W. Each record gives: J gene, V gene, D gene, clone size, CDR3 DNA, CDR3 protein. A D gene is named only where the DNA matches it firmly. Rows may omit the clone size; those that give it use once, few, many or a size class.

>TRBJ1-4|TRBV19|-|-
TGTGCCAGTAGTAGTTGGAGGGACACCCGAGGGGAAAAACTGTTTTTT
CASSSWRDTRGEKLFF
>TRBJ2-1|TRBV7-2|TRBD1|once
TGTGCCAGCAGCCCACGGCAGGGGGCGCTTGGCAATGAGCAGTTCTTC
CASSPRQGALGNEQFF
>TRBJ1-1|TRBV11-2|TRBD1|-
TGTGCCAGCAGCTCAAACAGGGGCTCTGAAGCTTTCTTT
CASSSNRGSEAFF
>TRBJ1-5|TRBV18|-|few
TGTGCCAGCTCACCGATGTCCGGGCCCCAGCATTTT
CASSPMSGPQHF
>TRBJ2-7|TRBV18|-|-
TGTGCCAGCTCACCACCGACGCTGAACGAGCAGTACTTC
CASSPPTLNEQYF
>TRBJ2-7|TRBV10-2|-|-
TGCGCCAGCACTGACAGTCCTTTCGACTACGAGCAGTACTTC
CASTDSPFDYEQYF
>TRBJ2-3|TRBV7-2|-|few
TGTGCCAGCACCCGGTGGGGGGGGGCTCAGGGTACGCAGTATTTT
CASTRWGGAQGTQYF
>TRBJ2-3|TRBV2|-|-
TGTGCCAGCAGAGGGGGGGCTAGCGGAAGCACAGATACGCAGTATTTT
CASRGGASGSTDTQYF
>TRBJ1-5|TRBV6-1|-|-
TGTGCCAGCAGTGAATGGCAGGGAGGAAACAATCAGCCCCAGCATTTT
CASSEWQGGNNQPQHF
>TRBJ2-5|TRBV12-3/TRBV12-4|-|-
TGTGCCAGCAGTTTAAATTACCAAGAGACCCAGTACTTC
CASSLNYQETQYF
>TRBJ2-3|TRBV4-2|-|-
TGTGCCAGCAGCCAAAACCCGAGACCGAATTGGGATACGCAGTATTTT
CASSQNPRPNWDTQYF
>TRBJ2-7|TRBV5-4|-|-
TGTGCCAGCAGCTCCCAGGGTATCTCCTACGAGCAGTACTTC
CASSSQGISYEQYF
>TRBJ1-4|TRBV5-6|-|-
TGTGCCAGCAGCCGACGCCGGGGGCGAGGAGTTGAAAAACTGTTTTTT
CASSRRRGRGVEKLFF
>TRBJ2-1|TRBV6-1|-|-
TGTGCCAGCAGTGAAGATGAGCAGTTCTTC
CASSEDEQFF
>TRBJ1-3|TRBV4-2|-|-
TGTGCCAGCAGCCAAGGGTGGATGGATCTCCAGGTTTCTGGAAACACCATATATTTT
CASSQGWMDLQVSGNTIYF
>TRBJ2-1|TRBV10-2|TRBD2|-
TGCGCCAGCAGTGAGCCGGGACTAGCGGGCGGTGAGCAGTTCTTC
CASSEPGLAGGEQFF
>TRBJ1-4|TRBV5-4|-|-
TGTGCCAGCAGCTCCGCCGGTGGGGGGCAACTGTTTTTT
CASSSAGGGQLFF
>TRBJ2-5|TRBV7-9|-|-
TGTGCCAGCAGCTTGAAAGAGACCCAGTACTTC
CASSLKETQYF
>TRBJ1-3|TRBV19|-|-
TGTGCCAGTAGTATAGGGCCGTCTGGAAACACCATATATTTT
CASSIGPSGNTIYF
>TRBJ2-3|TRBV3-1/TRBV3-2|-|-
TGTGCCAGCAGCCAAGATTGGCGGAGCACAGATACGCAGTATTTT
CASSQDWRSTDTQYF